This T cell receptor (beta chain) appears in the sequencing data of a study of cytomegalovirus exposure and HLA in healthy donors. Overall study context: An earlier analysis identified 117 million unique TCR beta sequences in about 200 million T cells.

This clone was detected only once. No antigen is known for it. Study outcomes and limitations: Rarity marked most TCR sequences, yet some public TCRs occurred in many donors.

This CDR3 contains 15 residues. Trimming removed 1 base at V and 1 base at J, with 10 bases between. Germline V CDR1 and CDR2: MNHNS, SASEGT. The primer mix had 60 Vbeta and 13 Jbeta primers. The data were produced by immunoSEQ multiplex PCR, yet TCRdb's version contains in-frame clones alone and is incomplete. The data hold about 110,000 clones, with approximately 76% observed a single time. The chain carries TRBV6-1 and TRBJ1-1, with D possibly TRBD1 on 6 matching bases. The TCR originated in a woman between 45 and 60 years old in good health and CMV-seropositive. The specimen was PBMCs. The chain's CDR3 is CASSEGTAGNTEAFF. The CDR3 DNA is TGTGCCAGCAGTGAAGGGACAGCAGGGAACACTGAAGCTTTCTTT.